This is a list of T cell receptor beta chains from one sample in a study of T cell responses to AZD1222 COVID-19 vaccine. Produced via immunoSEQ multiplex PCR; TCRdb's table is partial and in-frame only. The sample carries about 100,000 clones, 80% to 90% recorded once. The material sequenced was peripheral blood, taken on day 0 of MenACWY control vaccination. The receptors were sampled from an adult in good health. Each CDR3 is given with its conserved first and last residue. A D gene is named only where the DNA matches it firmly. Some rows have no size entry. The others give once, few or many, or a class for an expanded clone.

J | D | size | V | CDR3 | DNA
TRBJ1-1 | NA | few | TRBV5-1 | CASSFDTFDTEAFF | TGCGCCAGCAGCTTCGACACATTTGACACTGAAGCTTTCTTT
TRBJ2-7 | TRBD2 | NA | TRBV28 | CASRNPGEGSNEQYF | TGTGCCAGCAGAAACCCCGGGGAGGGAAGTAACGAGCAGTACTTC
TRBJ2-1 | TRBD1 | NA | TRBV6-2/TRBV6-3 | CASSYSWPGGPDEQFF | TGTGCCAGCAGTTACTCGTGGCCAGGGGGCCCCGATGAGCAGTTCTTC
TRBJ1-3 | TRBD1 | NA | TRBV3-1/TRBV3-2 | CASSGWDSSSGNTIYF | TGTGCCAGCAGCGGTTGGGACAGCTCCTCTGGAAACACCATATATTTT
TRBJ1-1 | NA | NA | TRBV10-3 | CAISEGTENTEAFF | TGTGCCATCAGTGAAGGGACGGAGAACACTGAAGCTTTCTTT
TRBJ1-1 | NA | NA | TRBV28 | CASPGPNTEAFF | TGTGCCAGCCCGGGCCCCAACACTGAAGCTTTCTTT
TRBJ1-2 | TRBD1 | few | TRBV28 | CASSLGDSGVRGYTF | TGTGCCAGCAGTTTAGGGGACAGTGGGGTTCGGGGCTACACCTTC
TRBJ2-1 | NA | NA | TRBV9 | CASSVPPGSWDEQFF | TGTGCCAGCAGCGTCCCCCCCGGGTCTTGGGATGAGCAGTTCTTC
TRBJ1-4 | NA | NA | TRBV15 | CATSRDVGARSEKLFF | TGTGCCACCAGCAGAGATGTGGGGGCGCGTAGTGAAAAACTGTTTTTT
TRBJ2-1 | NA | NA | TRBV5-4 | CASSEGGQPYNEQFF | TGTGCCAGCAGCGAGGGAGGCCAACCATACAATGAGCAGTTCTTC
TRBJ2-7 | TRBD2 | NA | TRBV6-5 | CASRAERDGTYEQYF | TGTGCCAGCAGGGCTGAGCGGGACGGCACCTACGAGCAGTACTTC
TRBJ2-7 | NA | NA | TRBV5-1 | CASSLGRVGVKSEQYF | TGCGCCAGCAGCTTGGGTCGCGTGGGGGTCAAAAGCGAGCAGTACTTC
TRBJ1-2 | TRBD1 | NA | TRBV30 | CAWSARTGRGGSGYTF | TGTGCCTGGAGTGCCCGGACAGGGCGTGGGGGGTCTGGCTACACCTTC
TRBJ2-7 | TRBD1 | NA | TRBV19 | CASSFRDSTYEQYF | TGTGCCAGTAGTTTCCGGGACAGCACCTACGAGCAGTACTTC
TRBJ2-1 | NA | NA | TRBV2 | CASRRDATTYNEQFF | TGTGCCAGCAGAAGGGACGCCACGACCTACAATGAGCAGTTCTTC
TRBJ1-6 | TRBD1 | once | TRBV7-9 | CASSFMTGGSPLHF | TGTGCCAGCAGCTTCATGACAGGGGGATCACCCCTCCACTTT
TRBJ2-1 | NA | NA | TRBV4-1 | CASSQEVGPGFYNEQFF | TGCGCCAGCAGCCAAGAAGTAGGACCGGGATTCTACAATGAGCAGTTCTTC
TRBJ2-1 | NA | NA | TRBV27 | CASSPGRAGQFF | TGTGCCAGCAGCCCGGGGCGGGCTGGGCAGTTCTTC
TRBJ1-1 | NA | NA | TRBV29-1 | CSVERDMNTEAFF | TGCAGCGTTGAACGTGATATGAACACTGAAGCTTTCTTT
TRBJ2-1 | NA | NA | TRBV11-2 | CASSFRGGSYNEQFF | TGTGCCAGCAGCTTCCGAGGGGGGTCCTACAATGAGCAGTTCTTC
TRBJ1-5 | TRBD1 | NA | TRBV28 | CASSPTGGSGRSNQPQHF | TGTGCCAGCAGTCCTACAGGGGGATCCGGCCGGAGCAATCAGCCCCAGCATTTT
TRBJ2-2 | NA | NA | TRBV7-7 | CASSLTPNTGELFF | TGTGCTAGCAGCTTGACACCGAACACCGGGGAGCTGTTTTTT
TRBJ2-7 | NA | NA | TRBV7-2 | CARMNFNEQYF | TGTGCCAGGATGAATTTTAACGAGCAGTACTTC
TRBJ2-5 | NA | NA | TRBV5-6 | CASSSDPHDQETQYF | TGTGCCAGCAGCTCGGATCCGCATGATCAAGAGACCCAGTACTTC
TRBJ2-3 | NA | NA | TRBV5-1 | CASSLAGVDTDTQYF | TGCGCCAGCAGCTTGGCAGGGGTCGACACAGATACGCAGTATTTT
TRBJ1-5 | NA | NA | TRBV5-8 | CASSLGEVNQPQHF | TGTGCCAGCAGCTTGGGGGAAGTCAATCAGCCCCAGCATTTT
TRBJ2-5 | NA | NA | TRBV24-1 | CATSDFPQGEETQYF | TGTGCCACCAGTGATTTTCCCCAAGGAGAGGAGACCCAGTACTTC
TRBJ2-7 | NA | NA | TRBV5-4 | CASSLDARIPPYEQYF | TGTGCCAGCAGCTTGGATGCTAGGATCCCCCCCTACGAGCAGTACTTC
TRBJ2-3 | TRBD1 | NA | TRBV10-3 | CAISAGQGTDTQYF | TGTGCCATCAGTGCCGGACAGGGGACAGATACGCAGTATTTT
TRBJ1-1 | NA | NA | TRBV27 | CASSLAWTTEAFF | TGTGCCAGCAGTTTGGCGTGGACCACTGAAGCTTTCTTT
TRBJ1-5 | NA | NA | TRBV5-4 | CASSLRQGKNQPQHF | TGTGCCAGCAGCTTGAGGCAGGGCAAAAATCAGCCCCAGCATTTT
TRBJ1-1 | NA | NA | TRBV7-2 | CASSLEGMNTEAFF | TGTGCCAGCAGCTTAGAGGGCATGAACACTGAAGCTTTCTTT
TRBJ2-7 | TRBD1 | NA | TRBV7-9 | CASSWGTGGSYEQYF | TGTGCCAGCAGCTGGGGGACAGGGGGATCCTACGAGCAGTACTTC
TRBJ1-5 | NA | once | TRBV3-1/TRBV3-2 | CASSQGSGGNNQPQHF | TGTGCCAGCAGCCAAGGCTCCGGGGGCAACAATCAGCCCCAGCATTTT
TRBJ1-4 | TRBD1 | NA | TRBV29-1 | CSAYGTGTNEKLFF | TGCAGCGCTTATGGGACAGGAACTAATGAAAAACTGTTTTTT
TRBJ1-1 | NA | NA | TRBV13 | CASSLVRGRAGLSQGTEAFF | TGTGCCAGCAGCTTAGTGAGGGGAAGGGCAGGATTAAGTCAAGGCACTGAAGCTTTCTTT
TRBJ2-1 | NA | few | TRBV7-9 | CASSLAIGFGNEQFF | TGTGCCAGCAGCTTAGCGATAGGCTTCGGCAATGAGCAGTTCTTC
TRBJ2-7 | TRBD1 | once | TRBV27 | CASRRQGRTYEQYF | TGTGCCAGCAGGAGACAGGGTCGGACCTACGAGCAGTACTTC
TRBJ1-1 | NA | NA | TRBV12-3/TRBV12-4 | CASSLEVNTEAFF | TGTGCCAGCAGTTTGGAGGTTAACACTGAAGCTTTCTTT
TRBJ1-2 | NA | once | TRBV14 | CASSQRLNYGYTF | TGTGCCAGCAGCCAGCGGCTTAACTATGGCTACACCTTC